Detailed here is one T cell receptor (beta chain). Germline CDR1 is SNHLY and CDR2 is FYNNEI. The CDR3 sequence is 15 residues long. The V and J ends lost 3 bases and 0 bases respectively, with 10 bases between them. This entry comes from a study of cytomegalovirus exposure and HLA in healthy donors. In the PCR, 60 Vbeta and 13 Jbeta primers were used. TCRdb's table, derived via immunoSEQ multiplex PCR, lists solely in-frame clones and lacks some. The table has roughly 190,000 clones, approximately 80% seen once. The sequence was obtained from a woman between 50 and 59 years old in good health and CMV-seropositive. Sequencing was performed on PBMCs. The genes are TRBV2 and TRBJ2-3; possibly TRBD1 for D (6 bases). This chain's CDR3 is CASSEQGSSTDTQYF. The CDR3 DNA reads as TGTGCCAGCAGTGAGCAGGGGTCTAGCACAGATACGCAGTATTTT.